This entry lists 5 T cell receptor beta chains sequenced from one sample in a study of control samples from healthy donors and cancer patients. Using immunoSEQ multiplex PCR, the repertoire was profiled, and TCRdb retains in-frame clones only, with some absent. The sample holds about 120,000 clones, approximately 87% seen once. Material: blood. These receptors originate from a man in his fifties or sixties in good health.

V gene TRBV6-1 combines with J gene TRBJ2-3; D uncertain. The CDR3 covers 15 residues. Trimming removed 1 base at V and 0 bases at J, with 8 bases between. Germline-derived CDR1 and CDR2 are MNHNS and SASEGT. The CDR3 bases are TGTGCCAGCAGTGAAGTAGGTGACAGCACAGATACGCAGTATTTT. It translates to CASSEVGDSTDTQYF.

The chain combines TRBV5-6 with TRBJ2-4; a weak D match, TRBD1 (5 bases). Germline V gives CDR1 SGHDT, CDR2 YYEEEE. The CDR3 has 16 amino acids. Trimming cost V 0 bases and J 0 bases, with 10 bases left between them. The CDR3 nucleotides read TGTGCCAGCAGCTTGGTGGACACCCAAGCCAAAAACATTCAGTACTTC. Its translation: CASSLVDTQAKNIQYF.

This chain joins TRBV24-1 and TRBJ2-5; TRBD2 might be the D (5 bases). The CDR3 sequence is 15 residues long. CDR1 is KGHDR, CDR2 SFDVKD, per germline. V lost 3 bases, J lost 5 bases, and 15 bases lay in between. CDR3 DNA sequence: TGTGCCACCAGTGATGGGAGCTTCCGAGGGGAGACCCAGTACTTC. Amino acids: CATSDGSFRGETQYF.

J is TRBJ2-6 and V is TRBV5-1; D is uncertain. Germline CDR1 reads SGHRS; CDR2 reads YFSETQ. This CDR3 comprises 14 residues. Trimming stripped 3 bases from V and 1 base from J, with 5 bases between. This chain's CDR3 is CASSWQSGANVLTF. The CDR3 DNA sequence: TGCGCCAGCAGCTGGCAGTCTGGGGCCAACGTCCTGACTTTC.

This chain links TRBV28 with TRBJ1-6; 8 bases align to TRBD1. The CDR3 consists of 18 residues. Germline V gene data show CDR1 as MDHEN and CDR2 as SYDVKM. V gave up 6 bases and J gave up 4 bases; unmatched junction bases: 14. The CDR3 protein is CASRRTSGQEIYNSPLHF. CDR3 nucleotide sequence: TGTGCCAGCAGACGCACCTCGGGACAGGAGATTTATAATTCACCCCTCCACTTT.